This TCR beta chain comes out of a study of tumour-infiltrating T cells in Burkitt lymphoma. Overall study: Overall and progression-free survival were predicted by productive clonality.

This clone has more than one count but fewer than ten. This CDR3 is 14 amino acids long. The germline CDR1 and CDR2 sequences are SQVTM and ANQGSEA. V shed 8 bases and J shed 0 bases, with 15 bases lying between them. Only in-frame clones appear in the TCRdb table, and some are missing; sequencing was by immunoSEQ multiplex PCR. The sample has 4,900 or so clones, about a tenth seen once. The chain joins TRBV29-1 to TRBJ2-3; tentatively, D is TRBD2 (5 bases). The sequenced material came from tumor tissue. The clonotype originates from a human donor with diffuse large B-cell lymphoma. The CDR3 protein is CSSSTDYSTDTQYF. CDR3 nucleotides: TGCAGCTCCTCGACTGACTATAGCACAGATACGCAGTATTTT.